One sample yielded the 22 T cell receptor beta chains listed below, sequenced in a study of shared clonotypes between healthy human individuals. Repertoires were generated with immunoSEQ multiplex PCR, while TCRdb's copy carries only in-frame clones and drops some. The sample has 1,400,000 or so clones, approximately 98.5% seen once. Sequenced: naive CD4+ T cells sorted from blood. As for subset: CD45RA+ positively selected. The receptors here all came from a man under 40 in good health.

This chain joins TRBV28 and TRBJ2-2, with 8 nucleotides matching TRBD1. CDR1 MDHEN and CDR2 SYDVKM come from the germline V gene. V shed 8 bases, J shed 3 bases, and the junction held 8 bases outside the gene matches. The CDR3 contains 15 residues. CDR3 sequence reads: CASVPGGSYTGELFF. The CDR3 DNA sequence: TGTGCCAGCGTTCCAGGGGGCTCCTACACCGGGGAGCTGTTTTTT. Filled out from reference TRBV28 and TRBJ2-2, the complete variable domain reads DVKVTQSSRYLVKRTGEKVFLECVQDMDHENMFWYRQDPGLGLRLIYFSYDVKMKEKGDIPEGYSVSREKKERFSLILESASTNQTSMYLCASVPGGSYTGELFFGEGSRLTVL.

For the CDR3, the DNA is TGTGCCAGCAGTTACCCGGGAGAGGTGACAGATACGCAGTATTTT. It translates to CASSYPGEVTDTQYF. V is TRBV6-6 and J is TRBJ2-3; D possibly corresponds to TRBD2 (6 bases). The CDR3 has 15 residues. Germline CDR1 MNHNY, CDR2 SVGAGI (reference sequence). V was pared by 2 bases and J by 3 bases, with 12 bases between.

The gene calls are TRBV7-2 and TRBJ1-2; D remains unclear. Germline CDR1 and CDR2: SGHTA and FQGNSA. V lost 0 bases and J 0 bases, leaving 11 bases between the germline ends. CDR3 length: 16 amino acids. CDR3 nucleotide sequence: TGTGCCAGCAGCTTAGCGTTGTCGGGATCTAACTATGGCTACACCTTC. It codes for CASSLALSGSNYGYTF.

This clone is a singleton in its sample. The chain combines TRBV7-9 with TRBJ2-7; possibly TRBD2 for D (6 bases). The CDR3 length is 14 residues. Germline V CDR1 and CDR2: SEHNR, FQNEAQ (reference sequence). The V end was cut by 3 bases, the J end by 2 bases, with 11 bases between. CDR3 in DNA: TGTGCCAGCAGCTTTTTAGCGGACCCCTACGAGCAGTACTTC. Protein sequence: CASSFLADPYEQYF. Filled out from reference TRBV7-9 and TRBJ2-7, the complete variable domain reads DTGVSQNPRHKITKRGQNVTFRCDPISEHNRLYWYRQTLGQGPEFLTYFQNEAQLEKSRLLSDRFSAERPKGSFSTLEIQRTEQGDSAMYLCASSFLADPYEQYFGPGTRLTVT.

Comment on this clone: This CDR3 is also generated by other DNA sequences in the sample. The CDR3 protein is CASSFGLAGPYEQYF. The CDR3 nucleotides are TGCGCCAGCAGCTTTGGCCTAGCGGGACCCTACGAGCAGTACTTC. The rearrangement joins TRBV5-1 to TRBJ2-7, with TRBD2 matching over 9 bases. V lost 2 bases to trimming and J lost 2 bases; unmatched junction nucleotides: 5. CDR1 and CDR2 from the germline V gene are SGHRS and YFSETQ. The CDR3 runs to 15 residues.

A single count supports this clone. The rearrangement joins TRBV27 to TRBJ2-1; TRBD2 is a possible D gene (5 bases). The germline V gene has CDR1 MNHEY and CDR2 SMNVEV (reference sequence). The V end was cut by 0 bases, the J end by 6 bases, with 21 bases between. This CDR3 spans 18 amino acids. CDR3 in DNA: TGTGCCAGCAGTTTATCCATGGGCGGGTCACGTAGTGGCAATGAGCAGTTCTTC. Protein sequence: CASSLSMGGSRSGNEQFF.

A single count supports this clone. The rearrangement joins TRBV9 to TRBJ1-1; D gene ambiguous. This CDR3 region has 18 residues. V lost 0 bases and J lost 0, with 18 bases in between. CDR1 SGDLS and CDR2 YYNGEE come from the germline V gene. CDR3 residues: CASSVGPLGVEMNTEAFF. CDR3 nucleotides: TGTGCCAGCAGCGTAGGACCCCTCGGGGTAGAGATGAACACTGAAGCTTTCTTT.

Comments on this clone: The sample holds other DNA sequences that translate to the same CDR3. V gene TRBV2 combines with J gene TRBJ2-7; TRBD2 matches at 7 bases. V shed 5 bases, J shed 0 bases, and the junction held 4 bases outside the gene matches. This CDR3 spans 14 amino acids. Germline-derived CDR1 and CDR2 are SNHLY and FYNNEI. In DNA, the CDR3 is TGTGCCAGCAGTCGGGACTACAGCTCCTACGAGCAGTACTTC. Its translation is CASSRDYSSYEQYF.

This clone is a singleton in its sample. This chain uses TRBV5-1 with TRBJ2-2; TRBD1 might be the D (6 bases). This CDR3 has 15 amino acids. Trimming shortened V by 9 bases and J by 3 bases, and 18 bases separated the two germline ends. Looked up from germline, CDR1 is SGHRS and CDR2 is YFSETQ. The CDR3 nucleotides read TGCGCCACCTCGGACAGACTAACGGACACCGGGGAGCTGTTTTTT. Its protein product is CATSDRLTDTGELFF.

The gene calls are TRBV5-5 and TRBJ1-5, with D perhaps TRBD1 (6 bases). V lost 0 bases and J 1 base, leaving 11 bases between the germline ends. Per germline, CDR1 SGHKS and CDR2 YYEKEE (reference sequence). The CDR3 loop spans 16 amino acids. The CDR3 region is CASSLGVGASNQPQHF. DNA of the CDR3: TGTGCCAGCAGCTTGGGCGTGGGGGCGAGCAATCAGCCCCAGCATTTT.

J is TRBJ2-3 and V is TRBV4-2; the D is unclear. Germline V CDR1 and CDR2: LGHNA, YNFKEQ. The CDR3 has 17 amino acids. The V end lost 2 bases, the J end lost 0 bases, and 15 bases lay between the germline ends. DNA of the CDR3: TGTGCCAGCAGCCAAAACGACCAGCGCACTAGCACAGATACGCAGTATTTT. Its translation is CASSQNDQRTSTDTQYF.

The rearrangement links TRBV5-4 to TRBJ2-7; weak D call: TRBD2 (6 bases). The CDR3 is 14 amino acids. Trimming took 4 bases from V and 2 from J, leaving 13 bases between them. Germline V gene lookup returns CDR1 SGHNT and CDR2 YYREEE (reference sequence). CDR3 coding DNA: TGTGCCAGCAGCACCGGGACTGGACCCTACGAGCAGTACTTC. It specifies CASSTGTGPYEQYF.

This clone was seen only once. The chain recombines TRBV4-2 with TRBJ1-1, with no clear D. The CDR3 is 16 amino acids. The V gene's germline CDR1 is LGHNA and CDR2 YNFKEQ. Trimming cost V 1 base and J 1 base, with 13 bases left between them. The CDR3 sequence: CASSQGRGQKNTEAFF. The CDR3 DNA is TGTGCCAGCAGCCAAGGAAGAGGTCAGAAGAACACTGAAGCTTTCTTT.

The chain couples TRBV10-3 to TRBJ1-4; D possibly corresponds to TRBD1 (5 bases). Trimming took off 10 bases at V and 7 bases at J, with 22 bases between the two ends. CDR1 is ENHRY and CDR2 is SYGVKD in the germline V gene. CDR3 size: 15 residues. CDR3 sequence: CATAVRDDPGEKLFF. The CDR3 region has the DNA TGTGCCACCGCCGTCAGGGACGACCCTGGTGAAAAACTGTTTTTT.

In this sample, this clone turned up a few times. This chain connects TRBV9 to TRBJ1-2, with a tentative D call TRBD1 (5 bases). The CDR3 consists of 15 residues. Germline V lookup: CDR1 SGDLS, CDR2 YYNGEE. Trimming removed 0 bases at V and 10 bases at J, with 19 bases between. CDR3 DNA sequence: TGTGCCAGCAGCGTAGCCCAGAGCGTCCAGGGAGCCTACACCTTC. This gives the protein CASSVAQSVQGAYTF.

V usage is TRBV6-1 and J usage is TRBJ2-7; 10 positions agree with TRBD2. The germline V gene encodes CDR1 MNHNS and CDR2 SASEGT. CDR3 length: 16 residues. V dropped 4 bases and J dropped 5; count of bases not matched to a gene: 11. The CDR3 spells CASSAYHSGRVHEQYF. CDR3 coding DNA: TGTGCCAGCAGTGCGTATCACAGCGGGAGGGTCCACGAGCAGTACTTC.

The chain recombines TRBV5-6 with TRBJ1-5; D unclear. CDR1 and CDR2 (germline): SGHDT, YYEEEE. Trimming stripped 2 bases from V and 0 bases from J, with 6 bases between. The CDR3 is made up of 14 amino acids. The DNA for the CDR3 is TGTGCCAGCAGCTTAATAGCTAGCAATCAGCCCCAGCATTTT. Its protein is CASSLIASNQPQHF. The complete variable domain, with remaining parts taken from reference TRBV5-6 and TRBJ1-5, reads DAGVTQSPTHLIKTRGQQVTLRCSPKSGHDTVSWYQQALGQGPQFIFQYYEEEERQRGNFPDRFSGHQFPNYSSELNVNALLLGDSALYLCASSLIASNQPQHFGDGTRLSIL.

The chain carries TRBV4-3 and TRBJ2-3; 8 bases map to TRBD1. CDR1 is LGHNA, CDR2 YSLEER, per germline. CDR3 length: 15 amino acids. The V gene end was trimmed by 4 bases and the J gene end by 2 bases; junction bases not matched to a gene: 5. Written as DNA, the CDR3 is TGCGCCAGCAGCCCCCAACAGGGGGACACAGATACGCAGTATTTT. It is translated as CASSPQQGDTDTQYF.

This chain connects TRBV7-2 to TRBJ2-3; 8 bases match TRBD1. CDR1 is SGHTA, CDR2 FQGNSA, per germline. The CDR3 length is 15 residues. Germline trimming cut 4 bases from V and 0 bases from J; bases unmatched to any gene: 3. CDR3: CASSWTGTSTDTQYF. CDR3 in DNA: TGTGCCAGCAGCTGGACAGGGACTAGCACAGATACGCAGTATTTT. The whole variable domain, filled in from reference TRBV7-2 and TRBJ2-3, reads GAGVSQSPSNKVTEKGKDVELRCDPISGHTALYWYRQSLGQGLEFLIYFQGNSAPDKSGLPSDRFSAERTGGSVSTLTIQRTQQEDSAVYLCASSWTGTSTDTQYFGPGTRLTVL.

V and J are TRBV9 and TRBJ1-1; TRBD1 might be the D (5 bases). Germline V gene lookup returns CDR1 SGDLS and CDR2 YYNGEE. V was clipped by 2 bases and J by 4 bases, with 18 bases between them. This CDR3 has 16 amino acids. The CDR3 is CASSVQGSRVFTEAFF. CDR3 nucleotides: TGTGCCAGCAGCGTCCAGGGAAGTCGAGTGTTCACTGAAGCTTTCTTT.

The V and J genes are TRBV11-3 and TRBJ2-2; D gene ambiguous. V dropped 3 bases and J dropped 4 bases, with 6 bases sitting between them. In germline, CDR1 is SGHNT, CDR2 YENEEA. The CDR3 is 13 residues long. CDR3 residues: CASSFLGTGELFF. The CDR3 DNA reads as TGTGCCAGCAGCTTTCTAGGCACCGGGGAGCTGTTTTTT.

This rearrangement joins TRBV5-1 to TRBJ2-5; D perhaps matches TRBD2 (6 bases). Germline CDR1 reads SGHRS; CDR2 reads YFSETQ. This CDR3 is built from 14 residues. V was trimmed by 0 bases and J by 5 bases, leaving 11 bases between them. The DNA for the CDR3 is TGCGCCAGCAGCTTGGAGACGGGAGTGGAGACCCAGTACTTC. It specifies CASSLETGVETQYF.